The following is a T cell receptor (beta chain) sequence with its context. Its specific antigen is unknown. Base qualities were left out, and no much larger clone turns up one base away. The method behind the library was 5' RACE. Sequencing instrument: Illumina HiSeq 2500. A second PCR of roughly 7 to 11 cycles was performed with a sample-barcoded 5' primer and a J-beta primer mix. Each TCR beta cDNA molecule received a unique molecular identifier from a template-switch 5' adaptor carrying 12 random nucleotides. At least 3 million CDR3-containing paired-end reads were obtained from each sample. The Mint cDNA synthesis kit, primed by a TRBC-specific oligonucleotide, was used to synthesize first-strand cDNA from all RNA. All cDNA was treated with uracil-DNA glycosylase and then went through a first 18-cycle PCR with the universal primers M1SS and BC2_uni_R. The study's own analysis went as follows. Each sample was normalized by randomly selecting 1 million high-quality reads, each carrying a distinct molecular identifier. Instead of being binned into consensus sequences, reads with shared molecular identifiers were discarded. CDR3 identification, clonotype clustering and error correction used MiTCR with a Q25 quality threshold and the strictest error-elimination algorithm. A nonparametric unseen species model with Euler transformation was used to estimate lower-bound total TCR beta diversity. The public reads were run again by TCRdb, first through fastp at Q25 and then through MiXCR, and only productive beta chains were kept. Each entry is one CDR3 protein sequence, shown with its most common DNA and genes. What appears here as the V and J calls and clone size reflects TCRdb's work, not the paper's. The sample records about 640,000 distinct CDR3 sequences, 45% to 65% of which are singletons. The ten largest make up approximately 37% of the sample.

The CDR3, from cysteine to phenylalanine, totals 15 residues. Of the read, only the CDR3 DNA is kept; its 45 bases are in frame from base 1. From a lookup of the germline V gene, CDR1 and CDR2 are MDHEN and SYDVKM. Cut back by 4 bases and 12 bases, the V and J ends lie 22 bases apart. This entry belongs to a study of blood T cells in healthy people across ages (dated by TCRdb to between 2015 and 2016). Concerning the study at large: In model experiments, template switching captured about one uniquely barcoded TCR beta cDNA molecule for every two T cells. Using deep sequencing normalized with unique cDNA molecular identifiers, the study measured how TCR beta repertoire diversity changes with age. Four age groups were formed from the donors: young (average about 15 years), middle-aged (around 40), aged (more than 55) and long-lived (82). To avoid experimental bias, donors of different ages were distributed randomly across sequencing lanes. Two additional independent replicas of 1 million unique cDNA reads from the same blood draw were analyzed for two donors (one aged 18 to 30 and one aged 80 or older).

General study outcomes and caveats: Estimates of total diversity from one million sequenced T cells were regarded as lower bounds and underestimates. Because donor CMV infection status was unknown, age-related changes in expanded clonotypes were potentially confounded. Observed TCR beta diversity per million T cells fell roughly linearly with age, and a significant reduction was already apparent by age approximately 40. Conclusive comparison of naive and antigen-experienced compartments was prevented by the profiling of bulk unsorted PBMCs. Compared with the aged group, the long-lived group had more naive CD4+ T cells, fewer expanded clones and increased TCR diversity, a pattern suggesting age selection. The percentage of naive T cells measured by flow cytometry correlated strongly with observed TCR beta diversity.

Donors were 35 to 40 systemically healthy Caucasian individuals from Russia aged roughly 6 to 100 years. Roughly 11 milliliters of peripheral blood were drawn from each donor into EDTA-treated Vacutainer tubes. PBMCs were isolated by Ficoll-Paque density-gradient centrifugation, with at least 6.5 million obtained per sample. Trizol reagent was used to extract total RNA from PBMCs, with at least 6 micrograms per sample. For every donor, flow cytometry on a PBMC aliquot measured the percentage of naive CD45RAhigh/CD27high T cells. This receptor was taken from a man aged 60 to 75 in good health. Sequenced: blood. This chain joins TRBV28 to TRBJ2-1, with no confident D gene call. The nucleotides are TGTGCCAGCAGTTCGCCCCGGAAGGGTACAATCGTGCAGTTCTTC. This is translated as CASSSPRKGTIVQFF. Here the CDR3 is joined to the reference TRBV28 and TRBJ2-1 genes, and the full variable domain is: DVKVTQSSRYLVKRTGEKVFLECVQDMDHENMFWYRQDPGLGLRLIYFSYDVKMKEKGDIPEGYSVSREKKERFSLILESASTNQTSMYLCASSSPRKGTIVQFFGPGTRLTVL.